This T cell receptor beta chain was obtained from a study of T cell changes during pregnancy in multiple sclerosis. The data were produced by immunoSEQ multiplex PCR, yet TCRdb's version contains in-frame clones alone and is incomplete. The sample carries over 25,000 clones, 85% to 95% recorded once. This CDR3 region has 13 residues. J was trimmed by 4 bases and V by 5 bases; bases with no gene match: 2. Germline V gives CDR1 MNHEY, CDR2 SVGAGI. Sequencing was performed on CD8+ T cells from peripheral blood mononuclear cells, taken before pregnancy. The receptor was isolated from a female donor with multiple sclerosis, enrolled in a pregnancy study. The chain is built from TRBV6-5 and TRBJ2-1, with TRBD2 identical over 7 bases. CDR3 in amino acids: CASSRGEYNEQFF. The CDR3 coding sequence is TGTGCCAGCAGTCGGGGGGAATACAATGAGCAGTTCTTC.